A selection of T cell receptor beta chains follows, all from one sample in a study of cytomegalovirus exposure and HLA in healthy donors. The data were produced by immunoSEQ multiplex PCR, yet TCRdb's version contains in-frame clones alone and is incomplete. The table for this sample gives about 170,000 clones. Sequencing input: PBMCs. The receptors derive from a woman younger than 35 in good health and CMV-seropositive. Each CDR3 is given with its conserved first and last residue. The D gene is left open where the match is weak.

TRBV14	TRBJ2-2	TRBD2	TGTGCCAGCAGCCACCGGACTAGACTGAACACCGGGGAGCTGTTTTTT	CASSHRTRLNTGELFF
TRBV5-6	TRBJ2-5	TRBD1	TGTGCCAGCAGCAAAACAGGGGGAGAGACCCAGTACTTC	CASSKTGGETQYF
TRBV10-3	TRBJ2-1	NA	TGTGCCATCAGTAGCGGAGCCCTACAGTACAATGAGCAGTTCTTC	CAISSGALQYNEQFF
TRBV6-1	TRBJ2-5	NA	TGTGCCAGCAGTGAAAATACTAGTGACGGGGAGACCCAGTACTTC	CASSENTSDGETQYF
TRBV27	TRBJ2-5	TRBD1	TGTGCCAGCAAGAAACAGGGGGAAATAGAGACCCAGTACTTC	CASKKQGEIETQYF
TRBV7-9	TRBJ2-1	TRBD2	TGTGCCAGCACCGAGAGGCTAGCGGGGGGGGATGAGCAGTTCTTC	CASTERLAGGDEQFF
TRBV5-1	TRBJ2-7	NA	TGCGCCAGCAGCGATAGCTACGAGCAGTACTTC	CASSDSYEQYF
TRBV11-3	TRBJ2-3	TRBD2	TGTGCCAGCAGCTTAGATTGGACTAGCGGGGGCACAGATACGCAGTATTTT	CASSLDWTSGGTDTQYF
TRBV5-1	TRBJ2-5	TRBD1	TGCGCCAGCAGCGCGGGACAGGGGGCGCGTGAGCAGTACTTC	CASSAGQGAREQYF
TRBV2	TRBJ2-2	NA	TGTGCCAGCACCCGCGGGACTCCGAACACCGGGGAGCTGTTTTTT	CASTRGTPNTGELFF
TRBV19	TRBJ2-7	TRBD2	TGTGCCAGTAGTAAGTCCGGTACTAGCGGGAGGTACGAGCAGTACTTC	CASSKSGTSGRYEQYF
TRBV7-6	TRBJ1-1	NA	TGTGCCAGCGGGCGGGGGAAGAACACTGAAGCTTTCTTT	CASGRGKNTEAFF
TRBV6-4	TRBJ2-3	TRBD2	TGTGCCAGTGCTATAGCGGGAGCAGCAGATACGCAGTATTTT	CASAIAGAADTQYF
TRBV5-4	TRBJ2-1	NA	TGTGCCAGCAGCTTTTTCGACAGGACCTACAATGAGCAGTTCTTC	CASSFFDRTYNEQFF